This T cell receptor (beta chain) was identified in a study of T cells in Graves' hyperthyroidism and ophthalmopathy. Study at large: Once the initial diagnosis was made, peripheral blood was obtained before any treatment. Broader study findings: In validation, the model predicted ophthalmopathy. These predictions came a median roughly 7.1 months before onset. Stable hyperthyroidism was told apart from ophthalmopathy by a model built on 13 V-J features.

The V gene's germline CDR1 is LNHDA and CDR2 SQIVND (reference sequence). V lost 0 bases, J lost 0 bases, and 4 bases lay in between. The CDR3 has 14 residues. Concerning this clonotype: What it binds is unknown.

TCR beta CDR3 regions were amplified from RNA transcripts. The HTBI primer set served for first-round RT-PCR of the TCR CDR3. From the multiplex PCR reads, TCRdb called clonotypes with MiXCR, one entry per CDR3 protein. The sample has a few hundred thousand distinct CDR3 sequences; over 10% are singletons. Input material: blood. The chain has TRBV19 and TRBJ2-3; D not certain. The sequence was collected from a woman younger than 30 with Graves' hyperthyroidism. The CDR3 DNA reads TGTGCCAGTAGTATAGAAGGGAGCACAGATACGCAGTATTTT. Translation: CASSIEGSTDTQYF.